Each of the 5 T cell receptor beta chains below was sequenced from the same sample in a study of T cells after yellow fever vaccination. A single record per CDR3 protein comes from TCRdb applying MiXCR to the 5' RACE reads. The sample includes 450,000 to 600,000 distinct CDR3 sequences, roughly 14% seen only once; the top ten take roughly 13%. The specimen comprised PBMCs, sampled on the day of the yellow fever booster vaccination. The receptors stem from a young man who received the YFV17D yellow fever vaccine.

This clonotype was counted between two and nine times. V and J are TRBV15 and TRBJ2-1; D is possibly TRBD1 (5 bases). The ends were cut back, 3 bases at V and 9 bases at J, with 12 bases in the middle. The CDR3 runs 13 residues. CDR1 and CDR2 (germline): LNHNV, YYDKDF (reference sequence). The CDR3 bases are TGTGCCACCAGCAGTGGAAGGGGTTTTGAGCAGTTCTTC. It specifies CATSSGRGFEQFF.

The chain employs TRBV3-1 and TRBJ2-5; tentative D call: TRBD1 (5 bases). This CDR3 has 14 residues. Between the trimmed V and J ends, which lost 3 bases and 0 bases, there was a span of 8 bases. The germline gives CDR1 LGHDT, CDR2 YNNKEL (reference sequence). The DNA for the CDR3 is TGTGCCAGCAGCCATCGACAGAACCAAGAGACCCAGTACTTC. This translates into CASSHRQNQETQYF.

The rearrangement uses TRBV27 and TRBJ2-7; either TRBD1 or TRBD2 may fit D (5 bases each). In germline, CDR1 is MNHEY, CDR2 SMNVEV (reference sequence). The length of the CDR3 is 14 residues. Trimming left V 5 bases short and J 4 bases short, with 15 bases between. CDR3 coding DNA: TGTGCCAGCAGTACCAAACGGGACCTATACGAGCAGTACTTC. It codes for CASSTKRDLYEQYF.

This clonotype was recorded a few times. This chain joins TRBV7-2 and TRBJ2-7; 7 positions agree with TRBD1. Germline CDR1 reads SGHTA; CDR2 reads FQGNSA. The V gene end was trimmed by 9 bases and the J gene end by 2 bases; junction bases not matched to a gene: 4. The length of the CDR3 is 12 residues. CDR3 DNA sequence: TGTGCCAGTGGACAGGTGACCTACGAGCAGTACTTC. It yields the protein CASGQVTYEQYF.

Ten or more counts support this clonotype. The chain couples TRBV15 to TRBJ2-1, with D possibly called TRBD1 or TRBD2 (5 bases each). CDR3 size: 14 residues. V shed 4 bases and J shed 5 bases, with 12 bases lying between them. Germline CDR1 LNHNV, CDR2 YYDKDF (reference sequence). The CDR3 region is CATSTRDGHNEQFF. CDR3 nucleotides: TGTGCCACCAGCACCCGGGACGGGCACAATGAGCAGTTCTTC.